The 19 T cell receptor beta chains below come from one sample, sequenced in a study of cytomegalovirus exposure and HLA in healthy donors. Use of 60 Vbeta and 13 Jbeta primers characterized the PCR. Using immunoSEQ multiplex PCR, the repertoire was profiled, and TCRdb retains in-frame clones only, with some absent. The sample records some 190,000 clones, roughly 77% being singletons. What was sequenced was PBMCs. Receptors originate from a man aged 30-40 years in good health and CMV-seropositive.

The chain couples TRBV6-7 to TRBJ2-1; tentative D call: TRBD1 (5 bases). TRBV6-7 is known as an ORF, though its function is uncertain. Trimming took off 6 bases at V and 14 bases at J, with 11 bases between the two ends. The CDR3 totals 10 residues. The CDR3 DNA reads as TGTGCCAGCAGACGAGTACAGGAGTTCTTC. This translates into CASRRVQEFF.

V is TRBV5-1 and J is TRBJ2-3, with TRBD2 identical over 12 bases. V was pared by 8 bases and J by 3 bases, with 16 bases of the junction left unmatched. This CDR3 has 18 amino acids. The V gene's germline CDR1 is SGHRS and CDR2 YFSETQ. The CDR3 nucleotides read TGCGCCAGGAACTCTAGCGGGGGGGCCGTGTTTCTTACAGATACGCAGTATTTT. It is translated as CARNSSGGAVFLTDTQYF.

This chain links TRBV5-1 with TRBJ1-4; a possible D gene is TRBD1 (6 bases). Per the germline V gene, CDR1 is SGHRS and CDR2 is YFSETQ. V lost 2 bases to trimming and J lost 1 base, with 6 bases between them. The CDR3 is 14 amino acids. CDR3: CASSLQGTNEKLFF. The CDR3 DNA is TGCGCCAGCAGCTTACAGGGAACTAATGAAAAACTGTTTTTT.

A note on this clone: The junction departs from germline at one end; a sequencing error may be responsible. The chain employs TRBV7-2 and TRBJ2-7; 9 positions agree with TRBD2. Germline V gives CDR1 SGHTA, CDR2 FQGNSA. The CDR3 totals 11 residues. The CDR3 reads CASVGWAGGDF. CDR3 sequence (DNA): TGTGCCAGCGTGGGTTGGGCGGGGGGGGACTTC.

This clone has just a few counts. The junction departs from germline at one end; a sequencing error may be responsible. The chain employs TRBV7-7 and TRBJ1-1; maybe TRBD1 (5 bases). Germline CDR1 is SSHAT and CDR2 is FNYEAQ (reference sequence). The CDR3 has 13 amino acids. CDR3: CASSGLGDTEAFF. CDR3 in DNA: TGTGCTAGCAGCGGGCTAGGGGACACTGAAGCTTTCTTT. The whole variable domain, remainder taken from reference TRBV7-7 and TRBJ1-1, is GAGVSQSPRYKVTKRGQDVTLRCDPISSHATLYWYQQALGQGPEFLTYFNYEAQPDKSGLPSDRFSAERPEGSISTLTIQRTEQRDSAMYRCASSGLGDTEAFFGQGTRLTVV.

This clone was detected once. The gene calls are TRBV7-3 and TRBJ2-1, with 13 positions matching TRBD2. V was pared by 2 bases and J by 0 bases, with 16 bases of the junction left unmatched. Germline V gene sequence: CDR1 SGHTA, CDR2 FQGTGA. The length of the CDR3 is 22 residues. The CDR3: CASSLVGLAGQAGGSSYNEQFF. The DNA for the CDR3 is TGTGCCAGCAGCTTAGTGGGACTAGCGGGACAAGCGGGTGGCAGCTCCTACAATGAGCAGTTCTTC.

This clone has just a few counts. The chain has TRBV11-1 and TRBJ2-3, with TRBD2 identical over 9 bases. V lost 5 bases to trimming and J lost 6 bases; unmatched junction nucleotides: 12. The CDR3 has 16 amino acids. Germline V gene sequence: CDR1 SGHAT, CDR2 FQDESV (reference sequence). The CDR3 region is CASSLTGLAPQDTQYF. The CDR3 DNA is TGTGCCAGCAGCCTGACGGGACTAGCTCCTCAGGATACGCAGTATTTT. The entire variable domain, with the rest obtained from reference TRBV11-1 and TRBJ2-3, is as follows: EAEVAQSPRYKITEKSQAVAFWCDPISGHATLYWYRQILGQGPELLVQFQDESVVDDSQLPKDRFSAERLKGVDSTLKIQPAELGDSAMYLCASSLTGLAPQDTQYFGPGTRLTVL.

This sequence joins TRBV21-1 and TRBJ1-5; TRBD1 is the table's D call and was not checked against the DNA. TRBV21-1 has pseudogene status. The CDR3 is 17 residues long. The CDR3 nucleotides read TGTGCCAGCAGCATTTCGGGACAGGGAATGAAGAATCAGCCCCAGCATTTT. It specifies CASSISGQGMKNQPQHF.

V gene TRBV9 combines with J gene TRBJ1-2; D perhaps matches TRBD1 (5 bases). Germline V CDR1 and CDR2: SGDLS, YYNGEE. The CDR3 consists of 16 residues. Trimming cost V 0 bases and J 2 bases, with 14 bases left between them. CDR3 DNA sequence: TGTGCCAGCAGCGTAGCTCGGGAGGGGCCCAACTATGGCTACACCTTC. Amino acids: CASSVAREGPNYGYTF.

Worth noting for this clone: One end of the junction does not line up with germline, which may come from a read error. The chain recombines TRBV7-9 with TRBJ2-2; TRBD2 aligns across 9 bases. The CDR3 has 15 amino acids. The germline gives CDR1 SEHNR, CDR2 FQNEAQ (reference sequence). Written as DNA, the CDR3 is TGTTCCAGCAGCTCAGGACTAGCGTTCACCGGGGAGCTGTTTTTT. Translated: CSSSSGLAFTGELFF.

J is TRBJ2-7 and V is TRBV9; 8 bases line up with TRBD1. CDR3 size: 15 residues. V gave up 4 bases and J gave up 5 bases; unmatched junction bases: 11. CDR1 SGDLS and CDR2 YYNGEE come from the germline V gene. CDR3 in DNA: TGTGCCAGCAGCTCACGCTTAGGACAGGGCAACGAGCAGTACTTC. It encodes CASSSRLGQGNEQYF.

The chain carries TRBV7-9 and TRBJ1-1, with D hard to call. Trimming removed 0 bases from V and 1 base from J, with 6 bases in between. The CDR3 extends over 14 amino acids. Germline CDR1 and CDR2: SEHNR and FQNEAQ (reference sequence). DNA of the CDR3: TGTGCCAGCAGCTTAGCGGGAGAGAACACTGAAGCTTTCTTT. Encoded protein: CASSLAGENTEAFF.

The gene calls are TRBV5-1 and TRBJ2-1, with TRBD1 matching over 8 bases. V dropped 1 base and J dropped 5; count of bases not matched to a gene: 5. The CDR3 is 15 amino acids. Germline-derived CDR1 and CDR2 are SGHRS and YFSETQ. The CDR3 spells CASSLSRGRDNEQFF. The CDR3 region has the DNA TGCGCCAGCAGCTTGTCCAGGGGGCGTGACAATGAGCAGTTCTTC.

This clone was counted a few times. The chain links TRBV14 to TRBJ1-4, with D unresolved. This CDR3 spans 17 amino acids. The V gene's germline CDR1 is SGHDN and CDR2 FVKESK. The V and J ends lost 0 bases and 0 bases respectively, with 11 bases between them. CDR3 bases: TGTGCCAGCAGCCAAGAAGTAGTCCCTGCAACTAATGAAAAACTGTTTTTT. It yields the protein CASSQEVVPATNEKLFF.

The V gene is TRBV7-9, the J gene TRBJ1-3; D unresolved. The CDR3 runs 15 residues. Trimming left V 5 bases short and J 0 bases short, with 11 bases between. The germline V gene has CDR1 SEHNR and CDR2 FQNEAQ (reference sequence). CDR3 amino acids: CASSPSVFSGNTIYF. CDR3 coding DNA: TGTGCCAGCAGCCCATCGGTATTCTCTGGAAACACCATATATTTT.

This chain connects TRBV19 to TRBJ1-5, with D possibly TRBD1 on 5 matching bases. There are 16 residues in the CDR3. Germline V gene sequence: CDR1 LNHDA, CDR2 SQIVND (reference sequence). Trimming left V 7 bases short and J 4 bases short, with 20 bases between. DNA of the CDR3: TGTGCCAGTATGGGGGGGTCGACAGCCTCTAATCAGCCCCAGCATTTT. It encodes CASMGGSTASNQPQHF.

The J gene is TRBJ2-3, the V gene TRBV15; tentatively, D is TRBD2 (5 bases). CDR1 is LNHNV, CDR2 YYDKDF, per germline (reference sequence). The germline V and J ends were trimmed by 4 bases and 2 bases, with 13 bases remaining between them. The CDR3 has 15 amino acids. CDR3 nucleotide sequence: TGTGCCACCAGCAAAAGCGGCAGGTCCACAGATACGCAGTATTTT. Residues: CATSKSGRSTDTQYF.

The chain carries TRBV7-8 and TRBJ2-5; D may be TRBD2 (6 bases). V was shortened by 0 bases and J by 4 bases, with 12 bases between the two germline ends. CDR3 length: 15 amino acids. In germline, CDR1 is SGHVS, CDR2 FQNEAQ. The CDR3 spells CASSLARRGRETQYF. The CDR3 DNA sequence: TGTGCCAGCAGCTTAGCGAGGAGGGGAAGAGAGACCCAGTACTTC.

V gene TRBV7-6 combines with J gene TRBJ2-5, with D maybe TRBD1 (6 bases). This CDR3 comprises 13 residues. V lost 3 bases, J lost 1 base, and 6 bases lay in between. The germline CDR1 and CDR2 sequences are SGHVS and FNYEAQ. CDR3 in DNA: TGTGCCAGCAGCTTGGGGGCCCAAGAGACCCAGTACTTC. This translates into CASSLGAQETQYF. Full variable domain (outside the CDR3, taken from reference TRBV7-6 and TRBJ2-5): GAGVSQSPRYKVTKRGQDVALRCDPISGHVSLYWYRQALGQGPEFLTYFNYEAQQDKSGLPNDRFSAERPEGSISTLTIQRTEQRDSAMYRCASSLGAQETQYFGPGTRLLVL.